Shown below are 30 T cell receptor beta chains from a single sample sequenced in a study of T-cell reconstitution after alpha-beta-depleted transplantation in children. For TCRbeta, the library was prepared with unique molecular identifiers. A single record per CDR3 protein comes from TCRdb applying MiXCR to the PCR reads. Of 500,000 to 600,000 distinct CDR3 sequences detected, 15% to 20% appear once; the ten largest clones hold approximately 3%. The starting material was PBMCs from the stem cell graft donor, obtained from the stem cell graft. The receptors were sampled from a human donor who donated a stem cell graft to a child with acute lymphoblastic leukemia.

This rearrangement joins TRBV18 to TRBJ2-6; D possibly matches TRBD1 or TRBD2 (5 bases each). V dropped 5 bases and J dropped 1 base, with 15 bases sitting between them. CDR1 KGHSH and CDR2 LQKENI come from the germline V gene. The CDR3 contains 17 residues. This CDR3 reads CASSVPGRYSGANVLTF. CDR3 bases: TGTGCCAGCTCAGTACCGGGACGTTATTCTGGGGCCAACGTCCTGACTTTC.

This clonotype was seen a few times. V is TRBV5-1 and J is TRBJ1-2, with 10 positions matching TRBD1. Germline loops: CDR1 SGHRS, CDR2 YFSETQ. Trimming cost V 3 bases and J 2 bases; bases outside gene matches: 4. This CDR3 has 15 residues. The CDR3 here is CASSSDRGPNYGYTF. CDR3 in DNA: TGCGCCAGCAGCTCCGACAGGGGGCCCAACTATGGCTACACCTTC. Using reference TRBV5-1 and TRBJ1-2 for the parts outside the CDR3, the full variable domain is KAGVTQTPRYLIKTRGQQVTLSCSPISGHRSVSWYQQTPGQGLQFLFEYFSETQRNKGNFPGRFSGRQFSNSRSEMNVSTLELGDSALYLCASSSDRGPNYGYTFGSGTRLTVV.

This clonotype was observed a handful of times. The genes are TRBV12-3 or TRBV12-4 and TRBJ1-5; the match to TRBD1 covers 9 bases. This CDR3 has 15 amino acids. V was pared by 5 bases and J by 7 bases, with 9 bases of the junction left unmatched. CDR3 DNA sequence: TGTGCCAGCAGTCGCCCGGGACAGGGTTACCAGCCCCAGCATTTT. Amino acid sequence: CASSRPGQGYQPQHF.

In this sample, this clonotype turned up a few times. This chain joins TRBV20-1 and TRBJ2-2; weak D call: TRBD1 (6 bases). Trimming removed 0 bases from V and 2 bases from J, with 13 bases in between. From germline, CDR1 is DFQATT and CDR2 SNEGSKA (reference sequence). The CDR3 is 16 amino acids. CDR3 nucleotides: TGCAGTGCTAGAGATTTCAGGGGCCCAAACACCGGGGAGCTGTTTTTT. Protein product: CSARDFRGPNTGELFF.

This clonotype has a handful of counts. The CDR3 region has the DNA TGCGCCAGCAGCTTGGCTAGACCGGATACGCAGTATTTT. Protein: CASSLARPDTQYF. V and J are TRBV5-1 and TRBJ2-3; D call uncertain. Trimming took 0 bases from V and 6 from J, leaving 8 bases between them. Germline CDR1 reads SGHRS; CDR2 reads YFSETQ. This CDR3 comprises 13 residues.

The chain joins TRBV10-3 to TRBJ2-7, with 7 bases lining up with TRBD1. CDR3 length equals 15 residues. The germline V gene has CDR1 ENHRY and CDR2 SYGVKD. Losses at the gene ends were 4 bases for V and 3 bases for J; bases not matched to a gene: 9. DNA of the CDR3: TGTGCCATCAGTGTTAGGACAGGCCATTACTACGAGCAGTACTTC. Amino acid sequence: CAISVRTGHYYEQYF.

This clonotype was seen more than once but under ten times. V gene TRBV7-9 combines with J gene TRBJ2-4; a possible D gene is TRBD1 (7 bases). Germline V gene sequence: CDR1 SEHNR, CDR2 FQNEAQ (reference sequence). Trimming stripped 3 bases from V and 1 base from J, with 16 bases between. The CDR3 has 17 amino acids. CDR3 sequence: CASSFRGEEMAKNIQYF. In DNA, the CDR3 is TGTGCCAGCAGCTTCAGGGGGGAGGAGATGGCCAAAAACATTCAGTACTTC. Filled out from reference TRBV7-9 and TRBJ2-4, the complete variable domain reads DTGVSQNPRHKITKRGQNVTFRCDPISEHNRLYWYRQTLGQGPEFLTYFQNEAQLEKSRLLSDRFSAERPKGSFSTLEIQRTEQGDSAMYLCASSFRGEEMAKNIQYFGAGTRLSVL.

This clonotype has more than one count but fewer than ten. CDR3 in DNA: TGCGCCAGCAGCTTGATTTGGGGTTTTGAAAAACTGTTTTTT. Encoded protein: CASSLIWGFEKLFF. The V gene is TRBV5-1, the J gene TRBJ1-4; D is ambiguous. Deletions cut 1 base from V and 7 bases from J, with 11 bases between. Germline V lookup: CDR1 SGHRS, CDR2 YFSETQ. The CDR3 is 14 residues long.

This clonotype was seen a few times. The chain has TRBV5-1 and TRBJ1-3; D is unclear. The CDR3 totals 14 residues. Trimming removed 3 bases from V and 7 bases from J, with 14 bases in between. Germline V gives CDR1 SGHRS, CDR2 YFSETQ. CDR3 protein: CASSWGEEFNTIYF. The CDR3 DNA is TGCGCCAGCAGCTGGGGAGAAGAGTTCAACACCATATATTTT. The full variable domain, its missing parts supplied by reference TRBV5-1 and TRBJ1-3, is KAGVTQTPRYLIKTRGQQVTLSCSPISGHRSVSWYQQTPGQGLQFLFEYFSETQRNKGNFPGRFSGRQFSNSRSEMNVSTLELGDSALYLCASSWGEEFNTIYFGEGSWLTVV.

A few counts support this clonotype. The CDR3 DNA sequence: TGTGCCAGCAGCTTAAACAGGGGCGATGAAGCTTTCTTT. Translated, it gives CASSLNRGDEAFF. The chain employs TRBV7-6 and TRBJ1-1; 7 bases are a match to TRBD1. The length of the CDR3 is 13 residues. J gave up 7 bases and V 2 bases, and 4 bases lay outside the gene matches. The germline gives CDR1 SGHVS, CDR2 FNYEAQ.

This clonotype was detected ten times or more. CDR3 DNA: TGTGCCAGCAGCGTAGAGGCTACAGGGCTATTGAGAGAGACCCAGTACTTC. As protein: CASSVEATGLLRETQYF. The rearrangement uses TRBV9 and TRBJ2-5; perhaps TRBD1 as D (6 bases). The CDR3 has 17 residues. Germline-derived CDR1 and CDR2 are SGDLS and YYNGEE. V dropped 0 bases and J dropped 4 bases, with 19 bases sitting between them.

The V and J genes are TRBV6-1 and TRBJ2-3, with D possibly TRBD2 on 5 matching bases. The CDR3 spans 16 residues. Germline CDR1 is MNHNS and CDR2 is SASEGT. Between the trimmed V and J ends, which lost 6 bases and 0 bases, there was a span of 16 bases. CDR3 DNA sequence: TGTGCCAGCAGCCACGCTACCGGGATTAGCACAGATACGCAGTATTTT. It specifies CASSHATGISTDTQYF.

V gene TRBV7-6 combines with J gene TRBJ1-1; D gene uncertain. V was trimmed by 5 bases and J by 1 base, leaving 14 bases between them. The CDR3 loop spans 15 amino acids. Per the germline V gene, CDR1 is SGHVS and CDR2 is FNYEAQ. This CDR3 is CASSPGNWENTEAFF. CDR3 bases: TGTGCCAGCAGCCCAGGAAACTGGGAGAACACTGAAGCTTTCTTT.

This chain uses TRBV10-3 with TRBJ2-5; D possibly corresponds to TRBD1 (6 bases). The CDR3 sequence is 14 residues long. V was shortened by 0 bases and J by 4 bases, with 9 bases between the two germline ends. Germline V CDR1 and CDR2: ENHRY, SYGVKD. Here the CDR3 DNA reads TGTGCCATCAGTGAGTCGAACAGGGTAGAGACCCAGTACTTC. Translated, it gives CAISESNRVETQYF.

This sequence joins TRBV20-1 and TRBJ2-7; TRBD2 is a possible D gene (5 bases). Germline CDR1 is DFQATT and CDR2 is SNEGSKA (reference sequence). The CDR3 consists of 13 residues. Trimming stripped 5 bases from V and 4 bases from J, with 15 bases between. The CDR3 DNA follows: TGCAGTGCTCGCCGACTGAGGGAGTACGAGCAGTACTTC. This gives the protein CSARRLREYEQYF.

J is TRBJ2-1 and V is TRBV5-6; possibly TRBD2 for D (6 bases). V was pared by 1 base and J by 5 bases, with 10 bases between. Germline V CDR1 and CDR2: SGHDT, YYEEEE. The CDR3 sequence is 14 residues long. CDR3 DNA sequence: TGTGCCAGCAGCTTGATCGGGAGAGACAATGAGCAGTTCTTC. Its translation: CASSLIGRDNEQFF.

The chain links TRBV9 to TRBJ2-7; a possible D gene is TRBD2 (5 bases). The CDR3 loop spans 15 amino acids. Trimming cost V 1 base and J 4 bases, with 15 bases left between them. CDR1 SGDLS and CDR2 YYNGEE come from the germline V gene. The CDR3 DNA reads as TGTGCCAGCAGCGTAACCTTCCGGGAAGCATACGAGCAGTACTTC. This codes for CASSVTFREAYEQYF.

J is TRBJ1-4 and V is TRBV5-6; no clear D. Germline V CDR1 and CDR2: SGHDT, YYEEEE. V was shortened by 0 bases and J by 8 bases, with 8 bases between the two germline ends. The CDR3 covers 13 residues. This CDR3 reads CASSLELTEKLFF. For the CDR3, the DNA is TGTGCCAGCAGCTTGGAGCTAACGGAAAAACTGTTTTTT.

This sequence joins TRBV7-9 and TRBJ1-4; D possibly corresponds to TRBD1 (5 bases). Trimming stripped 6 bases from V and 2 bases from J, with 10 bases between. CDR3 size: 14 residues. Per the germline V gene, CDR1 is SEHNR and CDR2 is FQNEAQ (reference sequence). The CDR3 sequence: CASSPGETNEKLFF. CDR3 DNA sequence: TGTGCCAGCAGTCCGGGGGAGACTAATGAAAAACTGTTTTTT.

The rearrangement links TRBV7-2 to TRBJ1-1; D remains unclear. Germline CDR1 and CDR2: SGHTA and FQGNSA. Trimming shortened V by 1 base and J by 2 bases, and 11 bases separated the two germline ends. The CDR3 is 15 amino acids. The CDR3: CASSLVRSRNTEAFF. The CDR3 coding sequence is TGTGCCAGCAGCTTAGTACGGAGCAGAAACACTGAAGCTTTCTTT.

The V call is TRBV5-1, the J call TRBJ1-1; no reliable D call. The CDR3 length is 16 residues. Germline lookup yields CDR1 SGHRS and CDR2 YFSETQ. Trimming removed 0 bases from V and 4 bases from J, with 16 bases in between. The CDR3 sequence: CASSLEPSVLSTEAFF. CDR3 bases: TGCGCCAGCAGCTTGGAGCCTTCCGTCTTGAGCACTGAAGCTTTCTTT.

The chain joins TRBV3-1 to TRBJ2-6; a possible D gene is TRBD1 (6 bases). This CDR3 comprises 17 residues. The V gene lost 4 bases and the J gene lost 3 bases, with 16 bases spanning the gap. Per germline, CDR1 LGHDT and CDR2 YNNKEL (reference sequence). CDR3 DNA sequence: TGTGCCAGCAGCCCTCGGACAGTCTTTAATGGGGCCAACGTCCTGACTTTC. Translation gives CASSPRTVFNGANVLTF.

The CDR3 region is CASRGLAVQETQYF. The CDR3 DNA reads as TGTGCCAGCAGGGGACTAGCGGTCCAAGAGACCCAGTACTTC. The rearrangement links TRBV12-3 or TRBV12-4 to TRBJ2-5, with 11 bases that match TRBD2. Losses at the gene ends were 6 bases for V and 1 base for J; bases not matched to a gene: 1. The CDR3 consists of 14 residues.

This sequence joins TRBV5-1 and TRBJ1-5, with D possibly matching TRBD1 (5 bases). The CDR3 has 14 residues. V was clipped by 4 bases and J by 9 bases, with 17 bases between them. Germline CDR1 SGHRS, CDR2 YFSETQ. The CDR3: CASSLGTPGLPQHF. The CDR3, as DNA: TGCGCCAGCAGCCTGGGGACTCCTGGTTTGCCCCAGCATTTT.

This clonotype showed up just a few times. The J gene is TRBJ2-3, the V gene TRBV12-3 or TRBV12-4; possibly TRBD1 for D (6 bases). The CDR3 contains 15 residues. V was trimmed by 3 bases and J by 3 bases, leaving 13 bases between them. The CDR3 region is CASSFRDTQTDTQYF. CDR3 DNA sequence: TGTGCCAGCAGTTTTCGGGACACCCAGACAGATACGCAGTATTTT.

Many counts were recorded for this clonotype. In nucleotides, the CDR3 is TGTGCCAGCAGTTTCCCCGGGGGGCTCTATGGCTACACCTTC. This gives the protein CASSFPGGLYGYTF. This chain uses TRBV12-3 or TRBV12-4 with TRBJ1-2; D may be TRBD1 (6 bases). Trimming took off 3 bases at V and 4 bases at J, with 12 bases between the two ends. This CDR3 has 14 amino acids.

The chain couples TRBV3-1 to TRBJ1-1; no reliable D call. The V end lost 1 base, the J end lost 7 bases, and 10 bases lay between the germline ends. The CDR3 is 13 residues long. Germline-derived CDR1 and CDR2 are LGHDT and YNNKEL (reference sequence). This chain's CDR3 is CASSQAGANEAFF. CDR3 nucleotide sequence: TGTGCCAGCAGCCAAGCAGGAGCCAATGAAGCTTTCTTT.

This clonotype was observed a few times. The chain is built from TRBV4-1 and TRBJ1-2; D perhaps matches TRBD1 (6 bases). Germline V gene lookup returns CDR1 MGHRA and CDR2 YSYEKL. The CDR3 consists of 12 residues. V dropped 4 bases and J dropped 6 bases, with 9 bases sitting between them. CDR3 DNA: TGCGCCAGCAGCCCGGACAGTAATGGCTACACCTTC. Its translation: CASSPDSNGYTF.

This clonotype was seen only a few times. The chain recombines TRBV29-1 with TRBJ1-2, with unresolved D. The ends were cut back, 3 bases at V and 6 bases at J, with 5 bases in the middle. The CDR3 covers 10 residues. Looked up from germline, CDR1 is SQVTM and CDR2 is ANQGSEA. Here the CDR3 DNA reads TGCAGCGTTGACAGGAATGGCTACACCTTC. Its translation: CSVDRNGYTF. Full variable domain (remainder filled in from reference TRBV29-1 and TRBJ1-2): SAVISQKPSRDICQRGTSLTIQCQVDSQVTMMFWYRQQPGQSLTLIATANQGSEATYESGFVIDKFPISRPNLTFSTLTVSNMSPEDSSIYLCSVDRNGYTFGSGTRLTVV.

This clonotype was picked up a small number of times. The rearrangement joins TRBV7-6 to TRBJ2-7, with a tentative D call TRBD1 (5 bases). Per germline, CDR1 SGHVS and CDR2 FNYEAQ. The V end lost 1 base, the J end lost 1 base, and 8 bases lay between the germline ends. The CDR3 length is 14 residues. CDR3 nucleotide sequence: TGTGCCAGCAGCTTAGGAAAGGGGTCCTACGAGCAGTACTTC. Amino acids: CASSLGKGSYEQYF.